This T cell receptor beta chain was documented in a study of blood T cells in healthy people across ages. Germline CDR1 reads SGHAT; CDR2 reads FQNNGV. V lost 4 bases and J lost 5; bases outside the gene matches: 9. The CDR3 is 15 amino acids. Study-wide results and limits: Per-million-T-cell TCR beta diversity fell roughly linearly with age.

Primed by a sample-barcoded 5' primer and a J-beta primer mix, a second PCR proceeded for 7 to 11 cycles. One entry per CDR3 protein, called by TCRdb with MiXCR from the 5' RACE reads. Of around 790,000 distinct CDR3 sequences listed, under 55% are singletons. To note about this clonotype: As yet, its antigen is unknown.

Sequencing was done on a sample of blood. The origin of this receptor is a man between 60 and 70 years old in good health. The chain combines TRBV11-2 with TRBJ2-7; 9 bases map to TRBD2. The CDR3 spells CASSYAGGRSHEQYF. The CDR3 DNA sequence: TGTGCCAGCAGCTACGCGGGGGGGCGGTCCCACGAGCAGTACTTC. Together with reference TRBV11-2 and TRBJ2-7, the CDR3 gives the full variable domain: EAGVAQSPRYKIIEKRQSVAFWCNPISGHATLYWYQQILGQGPKLLIQFQNNGVVDDSQLPKDRFSAERLKGVDSTLKIQPAKLEDSAVYLCASSYAGGRSHEQYFGPGTRLTVT.